One and the same sample provided the 24 T cell receptor beta chains below, sequenced in a study of siplizumab effects on memory and regulatory T cells. Clones were sequenced by immunoSEQ multiplex PCR, and TCRdb holds only the in-frame ones, with some missing. The sample records tens of thousands of clones, approximately 93% being singletons. Source material: CD8+ T cells sorted from blood. The receptors shown here come from a human donor in good health.

The chain carries TRBV27 and TRBJ2-1, with 10 positions matching TRBD2. V was pared by 4 bases and J by 7 bases, with 10 bases of the junction left unmatched. The CDR3 sequence is 16 residues long. Germline CDR1 reads MNHEY; CDR2 reads SMNVEV (reference sequence). CDR3: CASSWAGTSAWNEQFF. For the CDR3, the DNA is TGTGCCAGCAGTTGGGCCGGGACTAGCGCGTGGAATGAGCAGTTCTTC.

This sequence joins TRBV15 and TRBJ2-7; possible D gene TRBD1, 6 bases. V lost 4 bases to trimming and J lost 7 bases, with 14 bases between them. CDR1 LNHNV and CDR2 YYDKDF come from the germline V gene (reference sequence). The CDR3 loop spans 13 amino acids. The CDR3 is CATSIGQSGEQYF. For the CDR3, the DNA is TGTGCCACCAGCATAGGACAGTCGGGGGAGCAGTACTTC.

This chain links TRBV9 with TRBJ2-3; the match to TRBD1 covers 7 bases. Trimming at V came to 3 bases and at J to 6 bases, leaving 7 bases not matched to a gene. The CDR3 spans 14 residues. Per germline, CDR1 SGDLS and CDR2 YYNGEE. CDR3 region: CASSGRDSEDTQYF. DNA of the CDR3: TGTGCCAGCAGCGGACGGGACAGTGAGGATACGCAGTATTTT.

V usage is TRBV15 and J usage is TRBJ1-6; TRBD1 agrees at 7 bases. This CDR3 is 14 amino acids long. Germline V lookup: CDR1 LNHNV, CDR2 YYDKDF (reference sequence). The junction had 0 bases not matched to a gene; V was cut back by 0 bases and J by 7 bases. The CDR3 loop is CATSRETGNSPLHF. DNA of the CDR3: TGTGCCACCAGCAGAGAGACAGGGAATTCACCCCTCCACTTT.

V is TRBV25-1 and J is TRBJ1-5; D perhaps matches TRBD1 (6 bases). V lost 3 bases and J 10 bases, leaving 13 bases between the germline ends. Germline V gene sequence: CDR1 MGHDK, CDR2 SYGVNS. This CDR3 has 13 amino acids. CDR3: CASSDQVGGPQHF. The CDR3 bases are TGTGCCAGCAGTGACCAGGTTGGGGGCCCCCAGCATTTT.

V and J are TRBV5-8 and TRBJ2-7; perhaps TRBD2 as D (6 bases). This CDR3 is 13 amino acids long. Trimming took 5 bases from V and 3 from J, leaving 12 bases between them. Germline V gene sequence: CDR1 SGHTS, CDR2 YDEGEE. Written as DNA, the CDR3 is TGTGCCAGCAGGGGGACGGGAGACTACGAGCAGTACTTC. It specifies CASRGTGDYEQYF. The full variable domain, in which reference TRBV5-8 and TRBJ2-7 provide the parts outside the CDR3, is EAGVTQSPTHLIKTRGQQATLRCSPISGHTSVYWYQQALGLGLQFLLWYDEGEERNRGNFPPRFSGRQFPNYSSELNVNALELEDSALYLCASRGTGDYEQYFGPGTRLTVT.

In DNA, the CDR3 is TGTGCCAGCAGTTACTCCGCGGGGGAACAAGAGACCCAGTACTTC. Translated: CASSYSAGEQETQYF. The V gene is TRBV6-7, the J gene TRBJ2-5, with 7 positions matching TRBD2. TRBV6-7 is assigned to the ORF class and has an uncertain function. Trimming took 0 bases from V and 2 from J; bases not matched to a gene: 3. This CDR3 comprises 15 residues.

The V call is TRBV9, the J call TRBJ1-3; 8 bases line up with TRBD1. Per germline, CDR1 SGDLS and CDR2 YYNGEE. J was trimmed by 2 bases and V by 4 bases; bases with no gene match: 2. The CDR3 has 14 amino acids. The CDR3 sequence: CASSSTGAGNTIYF. CDR3 nucleotides: TGTGCCAGCAGCTCGACAGGGGCTGGAAACACCATATATTTT.

The V and J genes are TRBV6-5 and TRBJ2-3, with D tentatively TRBD1 (5 bases). This CDR3 is built from 14 residues. Trimming shortened V by 7 bases and J by 0 bases, and 11 bases separated the two germline ends. Germline CDR1 is MNHEY and CDR2 is SVGAGI. The CDR3: CASTLTESTDTQYF. The CDR3, as DNA: TGTGCCAGCACTCTGACAGAGAGCACAGATACGCAGTATTTT.

This clone occurred a few times. V is TRBV7-9 and J is TRBJ1-2; no definite D call. V dropped 3 bases and J dropped 4 bases, with 12 bases sitting between them. The CDR3 runs 14 residues. Germline-derived CDR1 and CDR2 are SEHNR and FQNEAQ (reference sequence). CDR3 sequence reads: CASSLRTVLYGYTF. CDR3 DNA sequence: TGTGCCAGCAGCTTGCGGACGGTACTCTATGGCTACACCTTC.

This sequence joins TRBV11-2 and TRBJ1-1; possibly TRBD1 for D (6 bases). The CDR3 loop spans 16 amino acids. V was cut by 1 base and J by 0 bases, with 12 bases left in between. CDR1 is SGHAT, CDR2 FQNNGV, per germline. CDR3 loop: CASSLAGAGVNTEAFF. As DNA, the CDR3 is TGTGCCAGCAGCTTAGCGGGGGCTGGGGTGAACACTGAAGCTTTCTTT.

This clone was recorded only once. The rearrangement uses TRBV2 and TRBJ2-2; 9 bases agree with TRBD2. The CDR3 totals 15 residues. J gave up 1 base and V 5 bases, and 2 bases lay outside the gene matches. The germline gives CDR1 SNHLY, CDR2 FYNNEI. This CDR3 reads CASSYSGRNTGELFF. CDR3 nucleotide sequence: TGTGCCAGCAGTTATAGCGGGAGGAACACCGGGGAGCTGTTTTTT.

The CDR3, as DNA: TGTGCTAGTGGTTTGGCCCTGGGACAGCTGAACACTGAAGCTTTCTTT. The encoded protein is CASGLALGQLNTEAFF. V usage is TRBV12-5 and J usage is TRBJ1-1, with TRBD1 identical over 7 bases. Losses at the gene ends were 1 base for V and 0 bases for J; bases not matched to a gene: 5. Per germline, CDR1 LGHNT and CDR2 FRNRAP. The CDR3 spans 16 residues.

This clone has a single count. The rearrangement uses TRBV5-6 and TRBJ1-2; TRBD1 agrees at 8 bases. J was trimmed by 5 bases and V by 5 bases; bases with no gene match: 5. There are 13 residues in the CDR3. CDR1 SGHDT and CDR2 YYEEEE come from the germline V gene. The CDR3 sequence is CASSSTGAYGYTF. The CDR3 nucleotides read TGTGCCAGCAGTTCGACAGGGGCATATGGCTACACCTTC.

This clone is a singleton in its sample. This chain uses TRBV25-1 with TRBJ2-7; D gene ambiguous. Germline V gene lookup returns CDR1 MGHDK and CDR2 SYGVNS. V lost 5 bases to trimming and J lost 0 bases, with 2 bases between them. The CDR3 extends over 11 amino acids. As DNA, the CDR3 is TGTGCCAGCAGTCACTCCTACGAGCAGTACTTC. Its protein product is CASSHSYEQYF.

This clone was seen once. The chain uses TRBV5-1 and TRBJ2-7, with 9 nucleotides matching TRBD2. Germline V CDR1 and CDR2: SGHRS, YFSETQ. Trimming removed 3 bases from V and 3 bases from J; junction bases left unmatched: 4. This CDR3 spans 14 amino acids. CDR3 amino acids: CASSWRLADYEQYF. Written as DNA, the CDR3 is TGCGCCAGCAGCTGGCGACTAGCGGACTACGAGCAGTACTTC.

The chain joins TRBV6-5 to TRBJ1-5; D gene ambiguous. Germline CDR1 and CDR2: MNHEY and SVGAGI. The CDR3 contains 14 residues. V gave up 5 bases and J gave up 9 bases, with 17 bases separating them. CDR3: CASSKDGDLMPQHF. Here the CDR3 DNA reads TGTGCCAGCAGTAAGGACGGGGATTTAATGCCCCAGCATTTT.

The J gene is TRBJ1-5, the V gene TRBV5-6; 9 bases match TRBD1. Trimming cost V 4 bases and J 8 bases; bases outside gene matches: 10. The CDR3 runs to 15 residues. Germline assignment: CDR1 SGHDT and CDR2 YYEEEE. The CDR3 region is CASSDGTGSLKPQHF. CDR3 sequence (DNA): TGTGCCAGCAGCGATGGGACAGGGTCTTTGAAGCCCCAGCATTTT.

This clone was counted once. This sample also contains other DNA sequences that code for the same CDR3. The genes are TRBV27 and TRBJ2-1; possibly TRBD2 for D (5 bases). The V gene lost 0 bases and the J gene lost 4 bases, with 7 bases spanning the gap. The germline V gene encodes CDR1 MNHEY and CDR2 SMNVEV (reference sequence). The CDR3 loop spans 14 amino acids. Written as DNA, the CDR3 is TGTGCCAGCAGTTTATCGGGAGCGTACAATGAGCAGTTCTTC. It encodes CASSLSGAYNEQFF.

V and J are TRBV6-5 and TRBJ2-3; tentatively, D is TRBD2 (5 bases). The V gene's germline CDR1 is MNHEY and CDR2 SVGAGI. The V gene lost 6 bases and the J gene lost 0 bases, with 13 bases spanning the gap. This CDR3 contains 15 residues. The CDR3 DNA follows: TGTGCCAGCAGCGGGGATGTAACTAGCACAGATACGCAGTATTTT. This translates into CASSGDVTSTDTQYF.

The chain employs TRBV9 and TRBJ2-3; TRBD2 aligns across 8 bases. CDR1 is SGDLS, CDR2 YYNGEE, per germline. The CDR3 runs to 18 residues. The junction had 9 bases not matched to a gene; V was cut back by 0 bases and J by 0 bases. The CDR3 DNA reads TGTGCCAGCAGCGTAGGTGGGGGGTGGACTAGCAGCACAGATACGCAGTATTTT. This encodes CASSVGGGWTSSTDTQYF.

V is TRBV27 and J is TRBJ2-1, with 10 positions matching TRBD1. The V gene's germline CDR1 is MNHEY and CDR2 SMNVEV (reference sequence). Losses at the gene ends were 0 bases for V and 4 bases for J; bases not matched to a gene: 6. This CDR3 contains 17 residues. The CDR3 coding sequence is TGTGCCAGCAGTTTATCTGCACCGGGACAGGGGTACAATGAGCAGTTCTTC. Translated: CASSLSAPGQGYNEQFF.

This chain joins TRBV4-1 and TRBJ2-7; tentative D call: TRBD1 (6 bases). Trimming pared 4 bases from V and 7 bases from J, leaving 14 bases between. Germline loops: CDR1 MGHRA, CDR2 YSYEKL. The CDR3 consists of 13 residues. The chain's CDR3 is CASSRLSGEEQYF. CDR3 DNA: TGCGCCAGCAGCCGGCTTTCAGGGGAGGAGCAGTACTTC.

The chain is built from TRBV5-1 and TRBJ2-3; 8 positions match TRBD1. Trimming at V came to 0 bases and at J to 3 bases, leaving 6 bases not matched to a gene. The CDR3 has 16 amino acids. CDR1 and CDR2 (germline): SGHRS, YFSETQ. The CDR3 nucleotides are TGCGCCAGCAGCTTGGGGGCAGGGGGCCCGACAGATACGCAGTATTTT. This codes for CASSLGAGGPTDTQYF.